This T cell receptor beta chain originates from a study of PD-1 blockade in classical Hodgkin lymphoma. At the level of the study: Once every 2 weeks, patients received intravenous nivolumab at 3 mg/kg.

Brentuximab vedotin exposure varied among the patients, all of whom had relapsed after autologous stem cell transplantation. Study-level results: Healthy donors were reported to have higher baseline TCR diversity than newly diagnosed patients. Lower baseline TCR diversity marked trial partial responders and progressors.

TCRdb's copy holds only in-frame clones and misses some; the assay was immunoSEQ multiplex PCR. The data contain around 19,000 clones, 73% of them seen just once; the ten biggest clones take up around 24%. V lost 8 bases and J 0 bases, leaving 11 bases between the germline ends. The CDR3 is made up of 15 amino acids. CDR1 and CDR2 (germline): LNHNV, YYDKDF (reference sequence). On this clone: Its antigen remains unidentified.

The chain combines TRBV15 with TRBJ2-6; D not resolved. The sample consisted of peripheral blood mononuclear cells (PBMCs), taken before the second cycle of nivolumab. The receptor was isolated from a human donor with classical Hodgkin lymphoma. The CDR3 nucleotides read TGTGCCACCCGCAATGGCGGCTCTGGGGCCAACGTCCTGACTTTC. Its protein is CATRNGGSGANVLTF.